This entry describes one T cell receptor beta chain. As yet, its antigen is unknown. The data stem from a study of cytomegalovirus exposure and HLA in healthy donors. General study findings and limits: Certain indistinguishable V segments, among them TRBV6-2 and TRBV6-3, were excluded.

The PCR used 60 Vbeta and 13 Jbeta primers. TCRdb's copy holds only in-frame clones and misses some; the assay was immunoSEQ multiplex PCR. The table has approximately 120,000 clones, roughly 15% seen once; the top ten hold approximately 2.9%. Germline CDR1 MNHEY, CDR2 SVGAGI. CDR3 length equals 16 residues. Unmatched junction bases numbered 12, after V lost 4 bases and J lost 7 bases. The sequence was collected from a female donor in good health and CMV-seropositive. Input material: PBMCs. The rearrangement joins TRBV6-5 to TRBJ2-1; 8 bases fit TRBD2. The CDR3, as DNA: TGTGCCAGCAGTTGGCGTCGTCTAGCGGGTCGGAATGAGCAGTTCTTC. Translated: CASSWRRLAGRNEQFF.